Listed here are 23 T cell receptor beta chains from one sample, sequenced in a study of T cell changes during pregnancy in multiple sclerosis. Data came from immunoSEQ multiplex PCR; TCRdb stores just in-frame clones and leaves some out. The table lists about 77,000 clones, approximately 94% of them singletons. The source material was peripheral blood, sampled after pregnancy. The receptors were sampled from a female donor in good health, enrolled as a control in a pregnancy study.

The chain couples TRBV5-5 to TRBJ2-7; 7 bases line up with TRBD1. The CDR3 runs 13 residues. With 4 bases clipped from V and 7 bases from J, the junction kept 8 bases outside the gene matches. Germline CDR1 SGHKS, CDR2 YYEKEE (reference sequence). Written as DNA, the CDR3 is TGTGCCAGCAGCGTAGGGACAGTTAATGAGCAGTACTTC. Amino acid sequence: CASSVGTVNEQYF.

The rearrangement links TRBV7-8 to TRBJ1-2, with D possibly TRBD1 on 6 matching bases. The CDR3 contains 14 residues. V was cut by 0 bases and J by 6 bases, with 11 bases left in between. Germline values: CDR1 SGHVS, CDR2 FQNEAQ. The DNA for the CDR3 is TGTGCCAGCAGCTTAGCTCGCGGGGGGCATGGCTACACCTTC. Protein product: CASSLARGGHGYTF.

The chain combines TRBV11-2 with TRBJ2-7, with D possibly TRBD2 on 5 matching bases. The ends were cut back, 3 bases at V and 2 bases at J, with 14 bases in the middle. The CDR3 covers 15 residues. CDR1 and CDR2 (germline): SGHAT, FQNNGV. The CDR3 nucleotides read TGTGCCAGCAGCTTTGGGCCCTACGGGGCCTACGAGCAGTACTTC. This codes for CASSFGPYGAYEQYF.

The rearrangement uses TRBV6-6 and TRBJ2-2; TRBD2 matches at 8 bases. The germline CDR1 and CDR2 sequences are MNHNY and SVGAGI (reference sequence). V was clipped by 11 bases and J by 4 bases; unmatched bases: 15. The CDR3 loop spans 16 amino acids. The CDR3 DNA follows: TGTGCCGGGTTGGACACCCGGGGGGGGGCCACCGGGGAGCTGTTTTTT. It specifies CAGLDTRGGATGELFF.

A single count supports this clone. The chain recombines TRBV28 with TRBJ1-5; no firm D call. In germline, CDR1 is MDHEN, CDR2 SYDVKM. CDR3 length: 12 residues. V shed 6 bases and J shed 1 base, with 4 bases lying between them. The CDR3 spells CASRQSNQPQHF. The CDR3 bases are TGTGCCAGCAGGCAGAGCAATCAGCCCCAGCATTTT.

This clone was seen at least ten times. V and J are TRBV4-1 and TRBJ2-5; the D is unclear. The CDR3 has 16 amino acids. Germline CDR1 reads MGHRA; CDR2 reads YSYEKL. V was shortened by 0 bases and J by 5 bases, with 16 bases between the two germline ends. The CDR3 nucleotides read TGCGCCAGCAGCCAAGATCTGCCTAGTTCGTATGAGACCCAGTACTTC. Translation: CASSQDLPSSYETQYF.

CDR3 residues: CASSPGTFSTDTQYF. In nucleotides, the CDR3 is TGTGCCAGCAGCCCCGGGACTTTTAGCACAGATACGCAGTATTTT. The chain employs TRBV7-3 and TRBJ2-3; D perhaps matches TRBD2 (6 bases). CDR1 and CDR2 (germline): SGHTA, FQGTGA. V gave up 5 bases and J gave up 0 bases, with 12 bases separating them. The CDR3 has 15 residues.

This clone was found once. V gene TRBV4-2 combines with J gene TRBJ1-4; D is unresolved. This CDR3 has 14 amino acids. Germline CDR1 LGHNA, CDR2 YNFKEQ. With 4 bases removed from V and 0 bases from J, the gap between germline ends came to 6 bases. The CDR3 region has the DNA TGTGCCAGCAGCCGGGAGGCAACTAATGAAAAACTGTTTTTT. It encodes CASSREATNEKLFF.

This chain joins TRBV18 and TRBJ2-3; 7 bases are a match to TRBD2. V lost 4 bases to trimming and J lost 0 bases; unmatched junction nucleotides: 4. The CDR3 loop spans 15 amino acids. Germline values: CDR1 KGHSH, CDR2 LQKENI. The CDR3 loop reads CASSRSGPSTDTQYF. The CDR3 DNA sequence: TGTGCCAGCTCACGTAGCGGGCCTAGCACAGATACGCAGTATTTT. Full variable domain (outside the CDR3, taken from reference TRBV18 and TRBJ2-3): NAGVMQNPRHLVRRRGQEARLRCSPMKGHSHVYWYRQLPEEGLKFMVYLQKENIIDESGMPKERFSAEFPKEGPSILRIQQVVRGDSAAYFCASSRSGPSTDTQYFGPGTRLTVL.

The rearrangement joins TRBV5-1 to TRBJ1-3; 8 nucleotides align to TRBD1. V was clipped by 1 base and J by 3 bases; unmatched bases: 9. Germline CDR1 is SGHRS and CDR2 is YFSETQ. The CDR3 sequence is 17 residues long. The CDR3, as DNA: TGCGCCAGCAGCTTGTTACCCCAGGGGGCTGGTGGAAACACCATATATTTT. This sequence encodes CASSLLPQGAGGNTIYF. The full variable domain, in which reference TRBV5-1 and TRBJ1-3 provide the parts outside the CDR3, is KAGVTQTPRYLIKTRGQQVTLSCSPISGHRSVSWYQQTPGQGLQFLFEYFSETQRNKGNFPGRFSGRQFSNSRSEMNVSTLELGDSALYLCASSLLPQGAGGNTIYFGEGSWLTVV.

V is TRBV11-3 and J is TRBJ2-1; 8 bases fit TRBD1. V lost 5 bases and J lost 5; bases outside the gene matches: 14. CDR1 SGHNT and CDR2 YENEEA come from the germline V gene. This CDR3 is 17 amino acids long. The CDR3 here is CASSPKGSGTGDNEQFF. CDR3 bases: TGTGCCAGCAGCCCCAAGGGCTCGGGGACAGGAGACAATGAGCAGTTCTTC.

This clone was picked up one time. The chain links TRBV27 to TRBJ2-3; TRBD2 agrees at 7 bases. The V and J ends lost 7 bases and 0 bases, in that order; junction bases with no gene match: 13. Germline assignment: CDR1 MNHEY and CDR2 SMNVEV (reference sequence). The CDR3 consists of 17 residues. CDR3 sequence: CASKTSDALTSTDTQYF. CDR3 nucleotide sequence: TGTGCCAGCAAAACTAGCGACGCCTTAACTAGCACAGATACGCAGTATTTT.

This chain links TRBV7-2 with TRBJ1-2; D ambiguous. This CDR3 comprises 17 residues. Trimming left V 4 bases short and J 8 bases short, with 26 bases between. Germline V lookup: CDR1 SGHTA, CDR2 FQGNSA. The DNA for the CDR3 is TGTGCCAGCAGCTCTCTGTCCAGGCCCACCCACGGAGGGGGCTACACCTTC. Protein sequence: CASSSLSRPTHGGGYTF.

The rearrangement uses TRBV10-3 and TRBJ1-3; D remains ambiguous. V lost 8 bases, J lost 0 bases, and 14 bases lay in between. This CDR3 is 15 amino acids long. Germline V lookup: CDR1 ENHRY, CDR2 SYGVKD. The CDR3 region is CAIQTSGFSGNTIYF. As DNA, the CDR3 is TGTGCCATCCAGACCTCGGGGTTCTCTGGAAACACCATATATTTT.

This chain links TRBV10-3 with TRBJ2-5; 7 bases are shared with TRBD2. Germline V gives CDR1 ENHRY, CDR2 SYGVKD. CDR3 size: 13 residues. The trim removed 7 bases at V and 2 bases at J, leaving 4 bases unmatched. In nucleotides, the CDR3 is TGTGCCATCAAGGGAGGGATTCAAGAGACCCAGTACTTC. It codes for CAIKGGIQETQYF.

The V gene is TRBV28, the J gene TRBJ2-5, with 8 positions matching TRBD2. V shed 8 bases and J 4 bases; nucleotides not matched to a gene: 6. Germline CDR1 MDHEN, CDR2 SYDVKM. CDR3 length: 13 residues. CDR3 nucleotide sequence: TGTGCCAGCCGGGGGGGTTGGAGAGAGACCCAGTACTTC. It translates to CASRGGWRETQYF.

The V gene is TRBV6-6, the J gene TRBJ2-3; possibly TRBD1 for D (6 bases). Germline CDR1 MNHNY, CDR2 SVGAGI (reference sequence). V shed 4 bases and J shed 0 bases, with 8 bases lying between them. This CDR3 region has 14 residues. The CDR3 DNA sequence: TGTGCCAGCAGTTCAGGGGCGAGCACAGATACGCAGTATTTT. Protein sequence: CASSSGASTDTQYF.

The rearrangement uses TRBV2 and TRBJ1-3, with D possibly TRBD1 on 5 matching bases. V gave up 6 bases and J gave up 0 bases, with 15 bases separating them. Germline V gene sequence: CDR1 SNHLY, CDR2 FYNNEI. The CDR3 contains 16 residues. The CDR3 loop is CASRSGDFSSGNTIYF. In DNA form, the CDR3 reads TGTGCCAGCAGATCGGGGGATTTCAGCTCTGGAAACACCATATATTTT.

The V gene is TRBV19, the J gene TRBJ1-1, with D perhaps matching TRBD1 (5 bases). The germline CDR1 and CDR2 sequences are LNHDA and SQIVND (reference sequence). CDR3 length: 14 residues. V lost 4 bases, J lost 3 bases, and 12 bases lay in between. In DNA, the CDR3 is TGTGCCAGTAGTACCTCAGGGATACACACTGAAGCTTTCTTT. This translates into CASSTSGIHTEAFF.

The V and J genes are TRBV19 and TRBJ1-2, with 7 bases aligning to TRBD1. CDR1 and CDR2 (germline): LNHDA, SQIVND (reference sequence). V lost 10 bases and J lost 4; bases outside the gene matches: 18. The CDR3 length is 16 residues. Here the CDR3 reads CATRRQGAGLGYGYTF. In nucleotides, the CDR3 is TGTGCCACACGTCGACAGGGCGCCGGGTTGGGCTATGGCTACACCTTC.

The chain combines TRBV11-2 with TRBJ2-2, with TRBD1 matching over 8 bases. The CDR3 loop spans 17 amino acids. The germline gives CDR1 SGHAT, CDR2 FQNNGV. With V trimmed by 3 bases and J by 7 bases, 13 bases remained unmatched. The CDR3 bases are TGTGCCAGCAGCTTCCGATTTAGACAGGGGATTGTCGGGGAGCTGTTTTTT. This encodes CASSFRFRQGIVGELFF.

The chain links TRBV29-1 to TRBJ2-5, with a possible D match to TRBD2 (7 bases). V lost 2 bases and J lost 7, with 20 bases in between. The CDR3 consists of 15 residues. Germline CDR1 and CDR2: SQVTM and ANQGSEA. The CDR3 region is CSVETLGGQAVTQYF. The CDR3 nucleotides read TGCAGCGTTGAAACCCTGGGGGGGCAGGCTGTGACCCAGTACTTC.

The V gene is TRBV29-1, the J gene TRBJ2-1; TRBD2 matches 12 bases. J gave up 7 bases and V 4 bases, and 14 bases lay outside the gene matches. The CDR3 totals 17 residues. The germline V gene has CDR1 SQVTM and CDR2 ANQGSEA. In DNA, the CDR3 is TGCAGCGTTGTGCGCCCCCCTAGCGGGAGGGCCCGTAATGAGCAGTTCTTC. Amino acids: CSVVRPPSGRARNEQFF.